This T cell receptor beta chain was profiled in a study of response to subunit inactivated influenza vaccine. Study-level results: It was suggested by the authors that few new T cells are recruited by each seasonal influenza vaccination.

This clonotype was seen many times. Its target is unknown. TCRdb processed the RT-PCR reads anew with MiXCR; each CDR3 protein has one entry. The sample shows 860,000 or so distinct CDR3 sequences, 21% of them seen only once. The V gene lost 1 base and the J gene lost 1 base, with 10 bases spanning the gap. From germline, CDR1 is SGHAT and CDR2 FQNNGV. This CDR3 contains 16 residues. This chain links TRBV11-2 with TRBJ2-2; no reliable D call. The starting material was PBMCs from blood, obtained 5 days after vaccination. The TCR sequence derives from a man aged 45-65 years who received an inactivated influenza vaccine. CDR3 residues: CASSLVGGWNTGELFF. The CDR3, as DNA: TGTGCCAGCAGCTTAGTGGGTGGTTGGAACACCGGGGAGCTGTTTTTT.